This TCR beta chain derives from a study of OX40 agonist ivuxolimab in advanced cancers. Whole-study results and caveats: Certain nonresponding patients likewise had low normalized T-cell clonal expansion.

CDR1 is SGHNT, CDR2 YENEEA, per germline. V lost 0 bases and J lost 0; bases outside the gene matches: 8. The CDR3 is 18 residues long. On this clone itself: The antigen is not known.

No patient had autoimmune disease or received systemic immunosuppression. The table came from immunoSEQ multiplex PCR; TCRdb's copy has only in-frame clones and leaves some out. Altogether 20,000 to 30,000 clones are present, around four fifths being singletons, with the ten largest covering just over 2%. The receptor's source is an adult with an advanced solid tumor such as melanoma, head and neck, liver or kidney cancer. This rearrangement joins TRBV11-3 to TRBJ2-3; TRBD2 aligns across 8 bases. The material sequenced was CD4+ or CD8+ T cells sorted from blood, taken in a trial of the OX40 agonist ivuxolimab. CDR3 in amino acids: CASSLDQSGSLSTDTQYF. The CDR3 nucleotides read TGTGCCAGCAGCTTAGATCAGAGCGGGAGCCTTAGCACAGATACGCAGTATTTT. Drawing the rest from reference TRBV11-3 and TRBJ2-3, the complete variable domain is EAGVVQSPRYKIIEKKQPVAFWCNPISGHNTLYWYLQNLGQGPELLIRYENEEAVDDSQLPKDRFSAERLKGVDSTLKIQPAELGDSAVYLCASSLDQSGSLSTDTQYFGPGTRLTVL.